This record covers a single TCR beta chain. Trimming cost V 10 bases and J 0 bases, with 16 bases left between them. This CDR3 region has 15 residues. CDR1 SGHAT and CDR2 FQNNGV come from the germline V gene. This sample was taken from a study of blood T cell repertoires in COVID-19. Overall study: T cells, B-cell-depleted T cells, or PBMCs provided the cDNA or gDNA that served as material.

Some clones are missing from TCRdb's copy, which holds only in-frame ones; the method was immunoSEQ multiplex PCR. The sample includes more than 200,000 clones, 75% to 90% of them seen just once. Participant ages covered about 18 to 89 years across some 25 US areas. Membership in each cohort depended on participant-reported clinical history. The TCR originated in a woman aged 25 to 39 with acute COVID-19. The J gene is TRBJ2-1, the V gene TRBV11-2; D is possibly TRBD2 (5 bases). The sequenced sample was PBMCs or T cells enriched from blood (not recorded which). This CDR3 reads CANPPPGSSYNEQFF. CDR3 bases: TGTGCCAACCCCCCCCCGGGAAGCTCCTACAATGAGCAGTTCTTC. Using reference TRBV11-2 and TRBJ2-1 for the parts outside the CDR3, the full variable domain is EAGVAQSPRYKIIEKRQSVAFWCNPISGHATLYWYQQILGQGPKLLIQFQNNGVVDDSQLPKDRFSAERLKGVDSTLKIQPAKLEDSAVYLCANPPPGSSYNEQFFGPGTRLTVL.